This paragraph covers one T cell receptor (beta chain) sequence. This sample is drawn from a study of blood T cell repertoires in COVID-19. Background on the study: There were acute and convalescent COVID-19 samples, and they came from the United States, Italy and Spain.

Authors' analysis steps: Amplified reference gene primers provided the basis for estimating nucleated cell counts. Repertoires were generated with immunoSEQ multiplex PCR, while TCRdb's copy carries only in-frame clones and drops some. The D gene and trimming were derived from the DNA, and the V and J assignments and clone size from that table. The sample includes some 90,000 clones, around 89% of them seen just once. Germline values: CDR1 PRHDT, CDR2 FYEKMQ (reference sequence). This CDR3 has 16 residues. With 6 bases removed from V and 4 bases from J, the gap between germline ends came to 21 bases.

The receptor's source is a man between 50 and 59 years old with acute or convalescent COVID-19. The sequenced material came from peripheral blood. The chain couples TRBV13 to TRBJ1-1; TRBD1 might be the D (5 bases). The CDR3 DNA follows: TGTGCCAGCAGTCGCCCGGGGGGGAGGGTGAGCACTGAAGCTTTCTTT. This sequence encodes CASSRPGGRVSTEAFF.